These 4 T cell receptor beta chains came from one sample sequenced in a study of T cells in Graves' hyperthyroidism and ophthalmopathy. Amplification of TCR beta CDR3 regions was performed using RNA transcripts as template. First-round RT-PCR targeting the TCR CDR3 was performed with the HTBI primer set. TCRdb reanalysed the multiplex PCR reads using MiXCR and keeps one entry per CDR3 protein. The sample has more than 550,000 distinct CDR3 sequences, around 15% seen once. Input material: blood. Receptors originate from a man aged 45-65 years with Graves' hyperthyroidism.

On this clonotype itself: This may be a read error: a much more frequent sequence differs by one nucleotide. The genes are TRBV18 and TRBJ1-5; no reliable D call. This CDR3 has 15 amino acids. Germline lookup yields CDR1 KGHSH and CDR2 LQKENI. The CDR3 coding sequence is TGTGCCAGCTTACCACCAGAACGGAGCAATCAGCCCCAGCATTTT. It translates to CASLPPERSNQPQHF. The complete variable domain, with remaining parts taken from reference TRBV18 and TRBJ1-5, reads NAGVMQNPRHLVRRRGQEARLRCSPMKGHSHVYWYRQLPEEGLKFMVYLQKENIIDESGMPKERFSAEFPKEGPSILRIQQVVRGDSAAYFCASLPPERSNQPQHFGDGTRLSIL.

This clonotype occurred many times. V usage is TRBV27 and J usage is TRBJ2-7; the D is unclear. V was clipped by 5 bases and J by 0 bases, with 20 bases between them. The V gene's germline CDR1 is MNHEY and CDR2 SMNVEV (reference sequence). This CDR3 has 17 amino acids. The CDR3 is CASSGWAVGGYSYEQYF. The CDR3 nucleotides are TGTGCCAGCAGTGGATGGGCTGTCGGTGGGTACTCCTACGAGCAGTACTTC.

This clonotype has a count of ten or more. The chain uses TRBV2 and TRBJ2-7; 10 bases are shared with TRBD2. The CDR3 loop spans 16 amino acids. Germline assignment: CDR1 SNHLY and CDR2 FYNNEI. V trimming: 3 bases; J trimming: 2 bases; junction bases outside the gene matches: 7. CDR3 residues: CASSERAGGFTYEQYF. CDR3 DNA: TGTGCCAGCAGTGAGCGAGCGGGAGGGTTCACCTACGAGCAGTACTTC. Supplemented by reference TRBV2 and TRBJ2-7, the full variable domain reads EPEVTQTPSHQVTQMGQEVILRCVPISNHLYFYWYRQILGQKVEFLVSFYNNEISEKSEIFDDQFSVERPDGSNFTLKIRSTKLEDSAMYFCASSERAGGFTYEQYFGPGTRLTVT.

Ten or more counts support this clonotype. The V and J genes are TRBV11-2 and TRBJ1-1; 7 bases align to TRBD1. V dropped 4 bases and J dropped 5; count of bases not matched to a gene: 10. This CDR3 has 15 residues. CDR1 is SGHAT, CDR2 FQNNGV, per germline. The CDR3, as DNA: TGTGCCAGCAGCTCTCCAGGGGGGCTGGGAACTGAAGCTTTCTTT. This translates into CASSSPGGLGTEAFF. Combining the CDR3 with reference TRBV11-2 and TRBJ1-1 gives the whole variable domain EAGVAQSPRYKIIEKRQSVAFWCNPISGHATLYWYQQILGQGPKLLIQFQNNGVVDDSQLPKDRFSAERLKGVDSTLKIQPAKLEDSAVYLCASSSPGGLGTEAFFGQGTRLTVV.